One and the same sample provided the 10 T cell receptor beta chains below, sequenced in a study of blood T cell repertoires in COVID-19. TCRdb keeps only in-frame clones here, not all; method: immunoSEQ multiplex PCR. The sample consists of 310,000 or so clones, about nine tenths of them appearing once. The sequenced material came from PBMCs or T cells enriched from blood (not recorded which). The origin of the receptors is a young woman who had recovered from COVID-19.

This chain uses TRBV3-1 (or the pseudogene TRBV3-2) with TRBJ2-7; 10 bases fit TRBD2. Unmatched junction bases numbered 6, after V lost 0 bases and J lost 7 bases. This CDR3 has 15 residues. CDR1 and CDR2 from the germline V gene are LGHDT and YNNKEL (reference sequence). CDR3: CASSQDSSGRWEQYF. The CDR3 nucleotides are TGTGCCAGCAGCCAAGATTCTAGCGGGAGATGGGAGCAGTACTTC.

The chain couples TRBV7-9 to TRBJ2-2; TRBD2 aligns across 11 bases. Germline lookup yields CDR1 SEHNR and CDR2 FQNEAQ (reference sequence). This CDR3 comprises 16 residues. V dropped 5 bases and J dropped 1; count of bases not matched to a gene: 3. The CDR3 sequence: CASSPTSGRNTGELFF. The CDR3, as DNA: TGTGCCAGCAGCCCTACTAGCGGGAGGAACACCGGGGAGCTGTTTTTT.

CDR3 amino acids: CATESGPGRNQPQHF. DNA for the CDR3: TGTGCCACCGAAAGTGGCCCAGGGCGCAATCAGCCCCAGCATTTT. The genes are TRBV24-1 and TRBJ1-5, with D possibly matching TRBD1 (5 bases). In germline, CDR1 is KGHDR, CDR2 SFDVKD. V lost 9 bases, J lost 2 bases, and 16 bases lay in between. The CDR3 has 15 residues.

The gene calls are TRBV19 and TRBJ1-3; D is uncertain. V lost 3 bases to trimming and J lost 0 bases, with 6 bases between them. The CDR3 covers 14 residues. Germline V gives CDR1 LNHDA, CDR2 SQIVND (reference sequence). The CDR3 reads CASSIGISGNTIYF. In nucleotides, the CDR3 is TGTGCCAGTAGTATCGGGATCTCTGGAAACACCATATATTTT.

The DNA for the CDR3 is TGTGCCAGCAGTCCGACTACGGGTAGTGGGTTCTTC. Translated: CASSPTTGSGFF. V is TRBV12-3 or TRBV12-4 and J is TRBJ2-1; tentative D call: TRBD2 (5 bases). Trimming removed 5 bases at V and 15 bases at J, with 17 bases between. The length of the CDR3 is 12 residues.

This chain links TRBV20-1 with TRBJ2-3; 8 positions agree with TRBD1. After removal of 3 bases from V and 7 bases from J, the junction contained 9 bases not matched to a gene. Germline lookup yields CDR1 DFQATT and CDR2 SNEGSKA (reference sequence). The CDR3 sequence is 14 residues long. CDR3: CSASLRQGRHTQYF. In nucleotides, the CDR3 is TGCAGTGCTAGTTTGAGACAGGGGCGGCATACGCAGTATTTT.

CDR3 protein: CAISALESNQPQHF. As DNA, the CDR3 is TGTGCCATCAGTGCCTTAGAGAGCAATCAGCCCCAGCATTTT. The chain carries TRBV10-3 and TRBJ1-5; D gene uncertain. CDR1 is ENHRY, CDR2 SYGVKD, per germline. The CDR3 covers 14 residues. V was trimmed by 4 bases and J by 1 base, leaving 8 bases between them.

V gene TRBV3-1 (or the pseudogene TRBV3-2) combines with J gene TRBJ2-3; maybe TRBD1 (6 bases). CDR3 size: 15 residues. Looked up from germline, CDR1 is LGHDT and CDR2 is YNNKEL (reference sequence). The ends were cut back, 4 bases at V and 2 bases at J, with 13 bases in the middle. CDR3 coding DNA: TGTGCCAGCAGCCTGACAGGACTCTTCACAGATACGCAGTATTTT. Translated: CASSLTGLFTDTQYF.

V is TRBV27 and J is TRBJ2-5; weak D call: TRBD2 (5 bases). The V gene lost 5 bases and the J gene lost 4 bases, with 14 bases spanning the gap. Germline loops: CDR1 MNHEY, CDR2 SMNVEV (reference sequence). CDR3 length: 14 amino acids. CDR3 region: CASSPLRTGETQYF. The CDR3 DNA reads as TGTGCCAGCAGTCCTTTGCGGACTGGAGAGACCCAGTACTTC.

V gene TRBV6-5 combines with J gene TRBJ1-4; D not resolved. The CDR3 has 14 amino acids. In germline, CDR1 is MNHEY, CDR2 SVGAGI. The V and J ends lost 4 bases and 8 bases respectively, with 14 bases between them. The CDR3: CASSFRPLLEKLFF. The DNA of the CDR3 is TGTGCCAGCAGTTTTAGACCATTACTAGAAAAACTGTTTTTT.